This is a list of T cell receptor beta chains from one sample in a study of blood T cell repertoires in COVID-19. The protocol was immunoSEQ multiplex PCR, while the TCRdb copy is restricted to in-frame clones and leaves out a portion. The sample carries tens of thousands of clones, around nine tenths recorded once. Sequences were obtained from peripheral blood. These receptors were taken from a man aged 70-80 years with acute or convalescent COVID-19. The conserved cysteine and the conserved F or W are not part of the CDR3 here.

ASTPMSGGVNEQF,TRBJ2-1,TRBV11-2
ASSEPGQGGSPLH,TRBJ1-6,TRBV10-1
ASSVAHGVPGNTIY,TRBJ1-3,TRBV9
AWSKQATNYGYT,TRBJ1-2,TRBV30
ASSLGQGTSTDTQY,TRBJ2-3,TRBV5-8
ASSYYLAGGVPSPETQY,TRBJ2-5,TRBV6-2/TRBV6-3
ASSLGQGQGLYGYT,TRBJ1-2,TRBV27
ASSLDFNEKLF,TRBJ1-4,TRBV6-6
ASGTVGTGTEAF,TRBJ1-1,TRBV6-5
AWSRLAGASNEQF,TRBJ2-1,TRBV30
ASSSRSGTGLNEQF,TRBJ2-1,TRBV7-9
AVTSGEETQY,TRBJ2-5,TRBV7-9
ASSQALPGLEDTQY,TRBJ2-3,TRBV4-3
ASSYQSRTPDTQY,TRBJ2-3,TRBV18
ASSTGTIPTGELF,TRBJ2-2,TRBV9
ASSRLRGGGGLRTDTQY,TRBJ2-3,TRBV5-6
ASSQGSLAGGRRETQY,TRBJ2-5,TRBV14
ASSSTSGADTQY,TRBJ2-3,TRBV5-1
ASSQVRGPANTGELF,TRBJ2-2,TRBV4-3
ASSQGPGSQETQY,TRBJ2-5,TRBV4-3
ATSRDGGVWDEKLF,TRBJ1-4,TRBV15
ASSYSGSDTGELF,TRBJ2-2,TRBV6-2/TRBV6-3
ASSYSRVDQPQH,TRBJ1-5,TRBV6-2/TRBV6-3
ASSIGLSYEQY,TRBJ2-7,TRBV19
ASSYGTGVQPQH,TRBJ1-5,TRBV5-1
ASSQGGASGYT,TRBJ1-2,TRBV3-1/TRBV3-2
ASSSISTGPGYT,TRBJ1-2,TRBV6-5
ASSFIVLGPAAAF,TRBJ1-1,TRBV11-2
ASSYAGTTSEKLF,TRBJ1-4,TRBV9
ASISAGLAEAF,TRBJ1-1,TRBV6-5
ASGQLNTEAF,TRBJ1-1,TRBV27
ASPRPGQGSSSPLH,TRBJ1-6,TRBV5-1